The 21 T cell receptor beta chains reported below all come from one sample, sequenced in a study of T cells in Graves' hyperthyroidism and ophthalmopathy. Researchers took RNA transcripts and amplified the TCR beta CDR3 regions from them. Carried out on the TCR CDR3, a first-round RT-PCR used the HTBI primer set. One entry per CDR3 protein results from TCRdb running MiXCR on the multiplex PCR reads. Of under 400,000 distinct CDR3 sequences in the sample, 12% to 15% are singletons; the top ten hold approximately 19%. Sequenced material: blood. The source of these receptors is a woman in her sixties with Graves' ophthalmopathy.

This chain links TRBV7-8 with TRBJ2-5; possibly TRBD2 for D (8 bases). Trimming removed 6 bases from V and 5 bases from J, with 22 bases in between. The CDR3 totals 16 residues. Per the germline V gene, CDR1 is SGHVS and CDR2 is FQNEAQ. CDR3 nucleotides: TGTGCCAGCAGGACAGGGCGGGAGGCCAGCCGCGAGACCCAGTACTTC. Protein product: CASRTGREASRETQYF.

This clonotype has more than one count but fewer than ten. The CDR3 sequence: CASSFRGLARDEQYF. The CDR3 nucleotides are TGTGCCAGCAGTTTCAGGGGGCTAGCCCGTGACGAGCAGTACTTC. This sequence joins TRBV27 and TRBJ2-7; 8 bases map to TRBD1. V lost 3 bases to trimming and J lost 5 bases; unmatched junction nucleotides: 9. In germline, CDR1 is MNHEY, CDR2 SMNVEV (reference sequence). The CDR3 has 15 amino acids.

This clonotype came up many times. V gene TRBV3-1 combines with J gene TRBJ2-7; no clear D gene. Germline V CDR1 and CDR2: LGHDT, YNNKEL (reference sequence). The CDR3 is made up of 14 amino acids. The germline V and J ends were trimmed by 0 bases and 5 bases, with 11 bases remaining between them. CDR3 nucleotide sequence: TGTGCCAGCAGCCAAGATTCCTTGGTGAACGAGCAGTACTTC. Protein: CASSQDSLVNEQYF.

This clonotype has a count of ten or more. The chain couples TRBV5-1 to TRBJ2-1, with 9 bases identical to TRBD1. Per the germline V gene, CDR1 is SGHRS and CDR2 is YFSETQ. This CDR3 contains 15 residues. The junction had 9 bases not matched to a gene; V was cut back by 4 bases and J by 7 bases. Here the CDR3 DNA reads TGCGCCAGCAGCCTCGGGACAGGGTCCGGGAATGAGCAGTTCTTC. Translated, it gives CASSLGTGSGNEQFF.

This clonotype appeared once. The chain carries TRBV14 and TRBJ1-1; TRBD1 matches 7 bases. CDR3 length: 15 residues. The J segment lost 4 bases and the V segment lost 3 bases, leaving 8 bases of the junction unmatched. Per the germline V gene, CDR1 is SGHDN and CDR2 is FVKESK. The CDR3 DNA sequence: TGTGCCAGCAGCCACCCGGGACAGAGGGTCACTGAAGCTTTCTTT. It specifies CASSHPGQRVTEAFF.

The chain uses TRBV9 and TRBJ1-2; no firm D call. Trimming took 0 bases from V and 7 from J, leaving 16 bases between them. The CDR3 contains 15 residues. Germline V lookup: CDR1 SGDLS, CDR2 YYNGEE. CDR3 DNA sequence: TGTGCCAGCAGCGTAGCTCCAGGCCCGTCCGGTGGCTACACCTTC. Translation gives CASSVAPGPSGGYTF.

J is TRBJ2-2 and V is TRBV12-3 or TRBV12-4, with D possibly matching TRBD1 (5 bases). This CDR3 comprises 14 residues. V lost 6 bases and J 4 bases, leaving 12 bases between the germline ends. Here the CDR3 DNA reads TGTGCCAGCAGCCCTACAGGCCCCACCGGGGAGCTGTTTTTT. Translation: CASSPTGPTGELFF.

This CDR3 is CASSPPRTSFSCEQYF. The CDR3 region has the DNA TGTGCCAGCAGTCCACCACGGACTAGCTTTAGTTGCGAGCAGTACTTC. The chain is built from TRBV7-6 and TRBJ2-7; 8 bases fit TRBD2. Germline CDR1 reads SGHVS; CDR2 reads FNYEAQ. The CDR3 consists of 16 residues. After removal of 6 bases from V and 6 bases from J, the junction contained 16 bases not matched to a gene.

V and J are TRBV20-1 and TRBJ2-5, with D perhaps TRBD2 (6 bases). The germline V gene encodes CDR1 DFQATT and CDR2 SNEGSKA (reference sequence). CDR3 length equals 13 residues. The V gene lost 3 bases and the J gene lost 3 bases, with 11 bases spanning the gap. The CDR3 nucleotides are TGCAGTGCTAGCTTAGGAGGGGAAGAGACCCAGTACTTC. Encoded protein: CSASLGGEETQYF.

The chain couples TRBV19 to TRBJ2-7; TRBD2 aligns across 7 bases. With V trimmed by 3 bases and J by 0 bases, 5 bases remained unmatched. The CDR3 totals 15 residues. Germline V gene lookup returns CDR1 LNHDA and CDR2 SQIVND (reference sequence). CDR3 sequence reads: CASSISSGSSYEQYF. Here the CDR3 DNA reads TGTGCCAGTAGTATTTCTAGCGGAAGCTCCTACGAGCAGTACTTC.

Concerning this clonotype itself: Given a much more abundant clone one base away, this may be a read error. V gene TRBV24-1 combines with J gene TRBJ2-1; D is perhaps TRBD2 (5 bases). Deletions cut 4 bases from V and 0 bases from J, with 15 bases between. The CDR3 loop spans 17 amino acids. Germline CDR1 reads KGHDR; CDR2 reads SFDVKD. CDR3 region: CATSDLLAGLSYNEQFF. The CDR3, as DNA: TGTGCCACCAGTGACCTTCTGGCGGGCCTCTCCTACAATGAGCAGTTCTTC.

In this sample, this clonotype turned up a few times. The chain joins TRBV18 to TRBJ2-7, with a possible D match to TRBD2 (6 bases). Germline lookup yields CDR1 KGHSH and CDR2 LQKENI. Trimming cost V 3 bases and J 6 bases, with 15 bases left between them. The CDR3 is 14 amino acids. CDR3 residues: CASSPVGGSGEQYF. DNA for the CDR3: TGTGCCAGCTCACCTGTGGGGGGTTCGGGCGAGCAGTACTTC.

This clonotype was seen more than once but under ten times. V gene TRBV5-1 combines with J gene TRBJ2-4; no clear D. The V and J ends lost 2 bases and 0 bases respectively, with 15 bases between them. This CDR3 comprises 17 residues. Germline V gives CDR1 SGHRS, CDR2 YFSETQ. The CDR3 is CASSFGSGELAKNIQYF. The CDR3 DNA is TGCGCCAGCAGCTTCGGATCAGGAGAACTAGCCAAAAACATTCAGTACTTC.

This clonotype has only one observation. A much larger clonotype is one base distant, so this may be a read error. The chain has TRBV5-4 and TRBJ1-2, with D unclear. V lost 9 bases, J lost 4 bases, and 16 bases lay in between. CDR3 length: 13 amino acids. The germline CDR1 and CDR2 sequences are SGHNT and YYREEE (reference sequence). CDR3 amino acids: CATHNGSSYGYTF. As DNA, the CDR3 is TGTGCCACCCATAACGGGTCCTCCTATGGCTACACCTTC.

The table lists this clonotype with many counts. For the CDR3, the DNA is TGTGCCAGCAGTTTATCGGGCTTCTATGGCTACACCTTC. This sequence encodes CASSLSGFYGYTF. The rearrangement uses TRBV12-3 or TRBV12-4 and TRBJ1-2; no clear D. The CDR3 sequence is 13 residues long. Deletions cut 2 bases from V and 4 bases from J, with 8 bases between.

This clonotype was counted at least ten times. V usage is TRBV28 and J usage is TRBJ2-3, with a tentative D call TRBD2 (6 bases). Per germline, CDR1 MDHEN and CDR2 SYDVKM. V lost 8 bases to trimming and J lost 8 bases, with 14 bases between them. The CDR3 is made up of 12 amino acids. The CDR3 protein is CASGGRGGTQYF. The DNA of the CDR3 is TGTGCCAGCGGAGGGAGAGGAGGTACGCAGTATTTT.

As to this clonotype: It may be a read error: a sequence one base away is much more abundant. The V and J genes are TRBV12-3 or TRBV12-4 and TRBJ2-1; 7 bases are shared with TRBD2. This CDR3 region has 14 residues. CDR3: CAGSFRGSYNEQFF. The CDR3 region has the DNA TGTGCCGGCAGTTTTCGCGGGAGCTACAATGAGCAGTTCTTC.

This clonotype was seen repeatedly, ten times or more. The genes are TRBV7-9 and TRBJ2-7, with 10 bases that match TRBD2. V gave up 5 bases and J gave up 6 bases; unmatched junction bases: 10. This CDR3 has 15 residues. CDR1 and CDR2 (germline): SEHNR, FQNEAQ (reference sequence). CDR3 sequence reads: CASSPSSGSKFEQYF. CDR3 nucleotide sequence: TGTGCCAGCAGCCCCTCTAGCGGGAGTAAGTTCGAGCAGTACTTC.

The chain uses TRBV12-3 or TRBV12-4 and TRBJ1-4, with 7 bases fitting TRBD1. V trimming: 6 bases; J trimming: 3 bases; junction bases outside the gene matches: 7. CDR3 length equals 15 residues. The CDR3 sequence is CASSSRQGSNEKLFF. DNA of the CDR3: TGTGCCAGCAGCTCACGACAGGGATCTAATGAAAAACTGTTTTTT.

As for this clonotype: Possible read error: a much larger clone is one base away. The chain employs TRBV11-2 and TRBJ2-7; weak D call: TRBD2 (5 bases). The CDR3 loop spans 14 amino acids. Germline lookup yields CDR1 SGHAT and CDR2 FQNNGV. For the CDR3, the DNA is TGTGCCGGCAGCTTTCTGGGGAGCTCCTACGAGCAGTACTTC. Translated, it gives CAGSFLGSSYEQYF.

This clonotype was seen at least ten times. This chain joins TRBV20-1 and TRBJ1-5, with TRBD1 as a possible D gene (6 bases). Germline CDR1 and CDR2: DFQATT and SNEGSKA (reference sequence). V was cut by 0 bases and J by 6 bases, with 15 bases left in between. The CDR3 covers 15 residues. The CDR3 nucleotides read TGCAGTGCTAGAGACTTACAGGGATCAGCTCAGCCCCAGCATTTT. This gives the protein CSARDLQGSAQPQHF.